The subject of this entry is one T cell receptor (beta chain). Produced via immunoSEQ multiplex PCR; TCRdb's table is partial and in-frame only. The sample holds roughly 110,000 clones, approximately 84% seen once. The source of the sample is a study of blood T cell repertoires in COVID-19. Study in general: Spain, Italy and the United States supplied samples that represented acute and convalescent COVID-19.

The germline gives CDR1 LGHNA, CDR2 YNFKEQ. The ends lost 0 bases at V and 7 bases at J; junction bases unmatched: 8. The CDR3 runs 15 residues. The chain carries TRBV4-2 and TRBJ2-5, with 7 bases matching TRBD2. The receptor was derived from a man in his forties or fifties with acute or convalescent COVID-19. The sample was peripheral blood. In DNA form, the CDR3 reads TGTGCCAGCAGCCAAGACGCGGGAGTGGTGGGGACCCAGTACTTC. Translating it yields CASSQDAGVVGTQYF.